This TCR beta chain was observed in a study of CD8+CD57+ T cells in acquired aplastic anemia (dated by TCRdb to the late 2010s). The study in broad terms: A mean of about 3 ug of DNA, ranging from about 0.17 to 30 ug, was extracted from sorted CD4+ and CD8+ cells. Mean read counts for healthy donor samples were some 10 million for CD4+ cells and 11.0 million for CD8+ cells.

Profiling of TCR beta VDJ combinations and CDR3 sequences used genomic DNA as the template. An Illumina HiSeq 2000 was the platform used for TCR repertoire sequencing. For the original study's pipeline: Repertoire assessment relied on Simpson's diversity index, CDR3 size and DJ length profiles, and TRBV/TRBJ rearrangement plots. The most abundant DNA sequence in the deep sequencing data was defined as the immunodominant clone. CDR3 amino acid sequences were screened for sharing across subjects and compared with published repertoires and the VDJdb database. TCRdb took the public reads, trimmed them with fastp at Q25, ran MiXCR for clone calling and kept in-frame beta chains. Duplicate CDR3 protein sequences are folded into a single record with the most common DNA and genes. In this record, the V and J calls reflect TCRdb's handling and not the investigators' own analysis. This sample gives about 180,000 distinct CDR3 sequences in total; under 55% of them show up just once. Clones ranked in the top ten supply 2.9% of the sample.

Beyond this particular receptor, the publication reports: Patients and healthy controls showed no significant difference in CD8+ Simpson's diversity (P=0.060). Although around 30 CD8+ CDR3 sequences were shared by patients and controls, these sequences appeared highly expressed in patients and within the immunodominant clones of patients.

This clonotype was seen ten or more times. Which antigen it targets is not known. Base qualities are not at hand, and no much larger clone is one base apart. The CDR3 runs 13 amino acids, cysteine and phenylalanine included. Solely the CDR3 DNA is kept, with 39 bases framed from the first base. CDR1 LNHNV and CDR2 YYDKDF are derived from the germline V gene (reference sequence). V is reduced by 3 bases and J by 1 base, leaving a spacing of 6 bases between them. The study deep-sequenced TCR repertoires of sorted CD4+ and CD8+ blood T cells from severe aplastic anemia patients and healthy subjects. Ficoll-Paque density gradient centrifugation was used to isolate peripheral blood mononuclear cells. Before DNA was extracted, CD4+ and CD8+ T cells were sorted using either FACS or magnetic beads.

The rearrangement joined TRBV15 to TRBJ2-5; the D gene cannot be named for sure. Material: sorted CD4+, CD8+, or CD8+CD57+ T cells (not recorded which) from PBMCs. The receptor's source is a human donor in good health. CDR3 sequence: CATSRALQETQYF. The DNA sequence is as follows: TGTGCCACCAGCAGGGCCCTCCAAGAGACCCAGTACTTC.